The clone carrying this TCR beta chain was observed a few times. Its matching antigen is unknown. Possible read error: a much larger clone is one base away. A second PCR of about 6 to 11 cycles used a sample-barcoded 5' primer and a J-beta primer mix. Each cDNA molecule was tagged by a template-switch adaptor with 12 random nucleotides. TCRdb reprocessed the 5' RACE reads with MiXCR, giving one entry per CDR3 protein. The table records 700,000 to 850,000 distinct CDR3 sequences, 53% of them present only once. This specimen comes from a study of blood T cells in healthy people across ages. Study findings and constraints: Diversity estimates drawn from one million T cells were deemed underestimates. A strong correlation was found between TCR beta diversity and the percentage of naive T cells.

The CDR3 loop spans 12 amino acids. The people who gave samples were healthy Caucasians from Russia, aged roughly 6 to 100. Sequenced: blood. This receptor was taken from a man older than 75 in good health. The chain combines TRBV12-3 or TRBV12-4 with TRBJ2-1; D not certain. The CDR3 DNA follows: TGTGTCAGCAGTCTATGGGGCAATGAGCAGTTCTTC. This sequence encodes CVSSLWGNEQFF.